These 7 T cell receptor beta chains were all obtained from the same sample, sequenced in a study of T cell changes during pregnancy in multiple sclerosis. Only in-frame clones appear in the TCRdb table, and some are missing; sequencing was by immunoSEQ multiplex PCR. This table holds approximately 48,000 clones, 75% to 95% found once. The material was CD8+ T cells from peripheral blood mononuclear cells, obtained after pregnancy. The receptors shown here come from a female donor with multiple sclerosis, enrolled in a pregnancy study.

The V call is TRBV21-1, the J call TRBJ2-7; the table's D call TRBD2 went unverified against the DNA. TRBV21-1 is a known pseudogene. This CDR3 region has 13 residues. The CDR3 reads CASSGGTLGEQYF. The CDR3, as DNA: TGTGCCAGCAGCGGGGGGACCTTGGGGGAGCAGTACTTC.

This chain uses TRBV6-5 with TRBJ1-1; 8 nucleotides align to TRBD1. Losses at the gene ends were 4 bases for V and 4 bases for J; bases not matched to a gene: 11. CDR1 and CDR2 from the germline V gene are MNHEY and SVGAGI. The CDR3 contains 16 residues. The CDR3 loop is CASSLFPQGEGTEAFF. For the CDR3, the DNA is TGTGCCAGCAGTTTGTTCCCACAGGGGGAGGGCACTGAAGCTTTCTTT.

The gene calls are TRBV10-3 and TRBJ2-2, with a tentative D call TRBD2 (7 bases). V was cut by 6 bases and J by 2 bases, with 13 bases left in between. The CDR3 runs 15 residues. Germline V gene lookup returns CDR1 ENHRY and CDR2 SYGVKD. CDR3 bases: TGTGCCATCAGAGGGGGAGGGGCCAACACCGGGGAGCTGTTTTTT. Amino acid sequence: CAIRGGGANTGELFF.

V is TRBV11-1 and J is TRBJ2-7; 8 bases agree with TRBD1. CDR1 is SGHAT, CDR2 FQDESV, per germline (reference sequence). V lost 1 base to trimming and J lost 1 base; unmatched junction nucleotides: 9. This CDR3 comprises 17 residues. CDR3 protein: CASSLDQGAYRSYEQYF. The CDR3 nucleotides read TGTGCCAGCAGCTTAGACCAGGGGGCGTATCGTTCCTACGAGCAGTACTTC.

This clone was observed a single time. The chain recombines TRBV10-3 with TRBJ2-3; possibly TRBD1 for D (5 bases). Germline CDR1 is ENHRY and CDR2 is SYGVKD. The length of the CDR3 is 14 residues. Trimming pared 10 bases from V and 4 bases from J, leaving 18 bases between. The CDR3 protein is CATQWGFDPDTQYF. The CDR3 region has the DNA TGTGCCACCCAATGGGGCTTTGATCCAGATACGCAGTATTTT.

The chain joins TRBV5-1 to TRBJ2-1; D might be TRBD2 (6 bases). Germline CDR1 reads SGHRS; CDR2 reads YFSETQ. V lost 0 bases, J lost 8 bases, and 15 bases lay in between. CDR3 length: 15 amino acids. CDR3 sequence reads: CASSLGMREDDEQFF. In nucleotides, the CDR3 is TGCGCCAGCAGCTTGGGGATGAGGGAGGATGATGAGCAGTTCTTC.

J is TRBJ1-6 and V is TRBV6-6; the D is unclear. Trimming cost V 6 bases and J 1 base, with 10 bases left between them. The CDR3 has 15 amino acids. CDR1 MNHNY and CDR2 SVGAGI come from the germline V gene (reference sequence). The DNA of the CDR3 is TGTGCCAGCAGCGACACTCTTTCCTATAATTCACCCCTCCACTTT. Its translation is CASSDTLSYNSPLHF.